The 26 T cell receptor beta chains below were found in one sample sequenced in a study of T-cell reconstitution after alpha-beta-depleted transplantation in children. As it was prepared, the TCRbeta library received unique molecular identifiers. A single record per CDR3 protein comes from TCRdb applying MiXCR to the PCR reads. The sample lists around 410,000 distinct CDR3 sequences; under 13% were seen once. The sample here was PBMCs from the stem cell graft donor, taken from the stem cell graft. The receptors originated from a human donor who donated a stem cell graft to a child with acute myeloid leukemia.

The chain has TRBV20-1 and TRBJ2-5; D call uncertain. The V gene's germline CDR1 is DFQATT and CDR2 SNEGSKA (reference sequence). This CDR3 region has 10 residues. With 6 bases removed from V and 1 base from J, the gap between germline ends came to 3 bases. The CDR3: CSATQETQYF. CDR3 sequence (DNA): TGCAGTGCAACCCAAGAGACCCAGTACTTC.

In its sample, this clonotype was seen a few times. The rearrangement joins TRBV6-5 to TRBJ1-1, with a weak D call TRBD1 (6 bases). The length of the CDR3 is 15 residues. Germline V CDR1 and CDR2: MNHEY, SVGAGI. V was pared by 0 bases and J by 8 bases, with 16 bases between. Here the CDR3 reads CASSYSRGAGAEAFF. For the CDR3, the DNA is TGTGCCAGCAGTTACTCGAGAGGCGCAGGGGCCGAAGCTTTCTTT.

This clonotype was detected only a few times. This chain joins TRBV11-2 and TRBJ2-1; no clear D gene. This CDR3 spans 19 amino acids. Germline V lookup: CDR1 SGHAT, CDR2 FQNNGV. Trimming shortened V by 3 bases and J by 1 base, and 22 bases separated the two germline ends. CDR3 region: CASSFTPNSRTPSYNEQFF. In nucleotides, the CDR3 is TGTGCCAGCAGCTTCACACCAAATAGCCGCACCCCGTCCTACAATGAGCAGTTCTTC. The full variable domain, rest sourced from reference TRBV11-2 and TRBJ2-1, is EAGVAQSPRYKIIEKRQSVAFWCNPISGHATLYWYQQILGQGPKLLIQFQNNGVVDDSQLPKDRFSAERLKGVDSTLKIQPAKLEDSAVYLCASSFTPNSRTPSYNEQFFGPGTRLTVL.

This clonotype showed up many times. The genes are TRBV5-1 and TRBJ2-7, with 7 bases aligning to TRBD1. The length of the CDR3 is 16 residues. Germline V CDR1 and CDR2: SGHRS, YFSETQ. V dropped 4 bases and J dropped 0; count of bases not matched to a gene: 10. The chain's CDR3 is CASSPETGRFSYEQYF. DNA of the CDR3: TGCGCCAGCAGCCCTGAGACAGGGCGCTTCTCCTACGAGCAGTACTTC.

This clonotype showed up many times. The J gene is TRBJ2-5, the V gene TRBV20-1, with D perhaps being TRBD1 or TRBD2 (5 bases each). Germline V CDR1 and CDR2: DFQATT, SNEGSKA (reference sequence). The CDR3 consists of 14 residues. V dropped 3 bases and J dropped 4 bases, with 15 bases sitting between them. This CDR3 is CSARGPGRSETQYF. DNA for the CDR3: TGCAGTGCTAGGGGCCCAGGGAGATCAGAGACCCAGTACTTC.

This clonotype was seen a handful of times. The genes are TRBV20-1 and TRBJ1-1, with a possible D match to TRBD1 (6 bases). Trimming took 2 bases from V and 5 from J, leaving 15 bases between them. Germline V gene sequence: CDR1 DFQATT, CDR2 SNEGSKA (reference sequence). The CDR3 spans 14 residues. DNA for the CDR3: TGCAGTGCTAGACTCAGGGGAGGTCGGACTGAAGCTTTCTTT. It codes for CSARLRGGRTEAFF.

In its sample, this clonotype was seen a few times. V gene TRBV10-3 combines with J gene TRBJ2-7; 10 nucleotides agree with TRBD1. Germline CDR1 is ENHRY and CDR2 is SYGVKD. This CDR3 comprises 14 residues. V was clipped by 7 bases and J by 1 base; unmatched bases: 4. Here the CDR3 DNA reads TGTGCCATCAATCCGGGACAGGGGTCCTACGAGCAGTACTTC. It codes for CAINPGQGSYEQYF.

Only a few counts were recorded for this clonotype. The chain couples TRBV14 to TRBJ2-7; the D gene is possibly TRBD1 (5 bases). V dropped 4 bases and J dropped 5 bases, with 9 bases sitting between them. CDR1 and CDR2 (germline): SGHDN, FVKESK. This CDR3 is 12 amino acids long. The CDR3 sequence is CASSRTSDEQYF. The CDR3 nucleotides are TGTGCCAGCAGCCGGACATCGGACGAGCAGTACTTC.

This clonotype was observed many times. The chain uses TRBV4-1 and TRBJ2-5; 10 positions match TRBD2. Trimming at V came to 3 bases and at J to 3 bases, leaving 7 bases not matched to a gene. Germline V lookup: CDR1 MGHRA, CDR2 YSYEKL. The CDR3 loop spans 16 amino acids. CDR3 sequence: CASSHPDLAGEETQYF. The CDR3 DNA is TGCGCCAGCAGCCACCCTGATCTAGCGGGAGAAGAGACCCAGTACTTC.

This chain joins TRBV3-1 and TRBJ2-7; unclear D gene. This CDR3 is 13 amino acids long. Germline V gene lookup returns CDR1 LGHDT and CDR2 YNNKEL (reference sequence). The V end was cut by 2 bases, the J end by 3 bases, with 8 bases between. CDR3 nucleotide sequence: TGTGCCAGCAGCCAAAACGGGTTCTACGAGCAGTACGTC. It is translated as CASSQNGFYEQYV.

There are a few counts of this clonotype. This rearrangement joins TRBV7-8 to TRBJ2-7, with TRBD2 matching over 9 bases. The germline CDR1 and CDR2 sequences are SGHVS and FQNEAQ. J was trimmed by 5 bases and V by 1 base; bases with no gene match: 9. This CDR3 comprises 16 residues. The CDR3 spells CASSLGHWREGHEQYF. The CDR3, as DNA: TGTGCCAGCAGCTTAGGTCATTGGCGGGAGGGCCACGAGCAGTACTTC. The variable domain in full, with the rest retrieved from reference TRBV7-8 and TRBJ2-7, is GAGVSQSPRYKVAKRGQDVALRCDPISGHVSLFWYQQALGQGPEFLTYFQNEAQLDKSGLPSDRFFAERPEGSVSTLKIQRTQQEDSAVYLCASSLGHWREGHEQYFGPGTRLTVT.

This chain uses TRBV27 with TRBJ2-1; 9 nucleotides line up with TRBD1. The germline CDR1 and CDR2 sequences are MNHEY and SMNVEV (reference sequence). The CDR3 loop spans 17 amino acids. V was pared by 5 bases and J by 0 bases, with 8 bases of the junction left unmatched. This CDR3 reads CASSTRDRGSSYNEQFF. The DNA of the CDR3 is TGTGCCAGCAGTACAAGAGACAGGGGGAGCTCCTACAATGAGCAGTTCTTC.

This sequence joins TRBV3-1 and TRBJ1-2, with TRBD1 as a possible D gene (5 bases). The CDR3 totals 18 residues. Germline loops: CDR1 LGHDT, CDR2 YNNKEL (reference sequence). Between the trimmed V and J ends, which lost 2 bases and 2 bases, there was a span of 21 bases. This CDR3 reads CASSQLLSRDGSNYGYTF. The CDR3 bases are TGTGCCAGCAGCCAACTCCTCTCCCGGGACGGCTCAAACTATGGCTACACCTTC. Complete variable domain (other parts from reference TRBV3-1 and TRBJ1-2): DTAVSQTPKYLVTQMGNDKSIKCEQNLGHDTMYWYKQDSKKFLKIMFSYNNKELIINETVPNRFSPKSPDKAHLNLHINSLELGDSAVYFCASSQLLSRDGSNYGYTFGSGTRLTVV.

As to this clonotype: A read error may account for a junction end that differs from germline. DNA for the CDR3: TGTACCAGCAGTTTTATAGGCAGGTCGGACACTGAAGCTTTCTTT. Encoded protein: CTSSFIGRSDTEAFF. The J gene is TRBJ1-1, the V gene TRBV27; D remains ambiguous. This CDR3 spans 15 amino acids. Germline assignment: CDR1 MNHEY and CDR2 SMNVEV (reference sequence).

Many counts were recorded for this clonotype. The CDR3 protein is CASSEVGFYGYTF. The CDR3 nucleotides read TGCGCCAGCAGTGAGGTTGGATTCTATGGCTACACCTTC. The V and J genes are TRBV10-2 and TRBJ1-2, with D uncertain. Germline V lookup: CDR1 WSHSY, CDR2 SAAADI. CDR3 length: 13 residues. The V and J ends lost 2 bases and 4 bases respectively, with 8 bases between them.

This chain joins TRBV14 and TRBJ1-1; D possibly corresponds to TRBD1 (5 bases). The CDR3 is 15 residues long. Per the germline V gene, CDR1 is SGHDN and CDR2 is FVKESK. Between the trimmed V and J ends, which lost 3 bases and 0 bases, there was a span of 11 bases. CDR3 region: CASSQGVIMNTEAFF. The CDR3 DNA sequence: TGTGCCAGCAGCCAGGGGGTCATAATGAACACTGAAGCTTTCTTT.

V and J are TRBV3-1 and TRBJ2-2; D gene uncertain. The CDR3 spans 15 residues. V dropped 1 base and J dropped 3 bases, with 9 bases sitting between them. The germline V gene encodes CDR1 LGHDT and CDR2 YNNKEL (reference sequence). In nucleotides, the CDR3 is TGTGCCAGCAGCCAAGGTCACCGTTACACCGGGGAGCTGTTTTTT. It encodes CASSQGHRYTGELFF.

The chain couples TRBV4-2 to TRBJ1-1; weak D call: TRBD1 (6 bases). This CDR3 spans 16 amino acids. CDR1 and CDR2 from the germline V gene are LGHNA and YNFKEQ. V lost 4 bases and J 5 bases, leaving 20 bases between the germline ends. The CDR3 region is CASSPPAPGAWTEAFF. The DNA of the CDR3 is TGTGCCAGCAGCCCCCCGGCTCCAGGGGCTTGGACTGAAGCTTTCTTT.

This clonotype showed up many times. The chain joins TRBV6-5 to TRBJ2-3; D is unclear. Trimming shortened V by 6 bases and J by 7 bases, and 11 bases separated the two germline ends. CDR3 length: 12 amino acids. Germline V gives CDR1 MNHEY, CDR2 SVGAGI. The CDR3 reads CASSSIGYTQYF. The CDR3 DNA reads as TGTGCCAGCAGCTCGATTGGATATACGCAGTATTTT.

As to this clonotype: Mismatch with germline at one junction end may stem from a read error. V and J are TRBV10-3 and TRBJ2-4; D is perhaps TRBD1 (6 bases). The CDR3 is 15 amino acids. Germline CDR1 reads ENHRY; CDR2 reads SYGVKD. Here the CDR3 reads CAISESRAGENMQYF. The CDR3 DNA reads TGTGCCATCAGTGAGTCGAGAGCAGGGGAAAACATGCAGTACTTC.

This clonotype was detected only a few times. The rearrangement links TRBV25-1 to TRBJ2-3; D not certain. CDR1 and CDR2 from the germline V gene are MGHDK and SYGVNS. This CDR3 spans 11 amino acids. The V and J ends lost 7 bases and 5 bases respectively, with 7 bases between them. The CDR3 DNA is TGTGCCAGCAAGGTCGGAGATACGCAGTATTTT. Its protein product is CASKVGDTQYF.

V is TRBV24-1 and J is TRBJ2-2; TRBD1 agrees at 7 bases. Per germline, CDR1 KGHDR and CDR2 SFDVKD. This CDR3 has 13 residues. Germline trimming cut 6 bases from V and 7 bases from J; bases unmatched to any gene: 4. The CDR3 reads CATSLQGVGELFF. For the CDR3, the DNA is TGTGCCACCAGTCTCCAGGGGGTCGGGGAGCTGTTTTTT.

This clonotype was observed a few times. The rearrangement links TRBV11-2 to TRBJ2-5; no definite D call. The CDR3 covers 14 residues. Deletions cut 0 bases from V and 4 bases from J, with 9 bases between. CDR1 and CDR2 (germline): SGHAT, FQNNGV. This CDR3 reads CASSLDGVGETQYF. The CDR3 DNA is TGTGCCAGCAGCTTAGATGGGGTGGGAGAGACCCAGTACTTC.

The sample holds a few counts of this clonotype. The chain couples TRBV6-1 to TRBJ1-1; 8 bases line up with TRBD1. The CDR3 is 12 amino acids. Germline V gives CDR1 MNHNS, CDR2 SASEGT. J was trimmed by 7 bases and V by 7 bases; bases with no gene match: 5. The CDR3 DNA reads TGTGCCAGCATCCCGACAGGGGATGAAGCTTTCTTT. Its translation: CASIPTGDEAFF.

V and J are TRBV12-3 or TRBV12-4 and TRBJ2-1; 7 bases map to TRBD2. V trimming: 5 bases; J trimming: 6 bases; junction bases outside the gene matches: 10. The CDR3 spans 15 residues. Here the CDR3 DNA reads TGTGCCAGCAGTCCGCCGGGCGGGAGTGGCAATGAGCAGTTCTTC. This translates into CASSPPGGSGNEQFF.

This clonotype was recorded once. The CDR3 DNA reads TGTGCCTGGAGTGGGATGGGGGGACTAGCGGGAACCGGGGAGCTGTTTTTT. Its protein product is CAWSGMGGLAGTGELFF. The chain employs TRBV30 and TRBJ2-2; TRBD2 matches 13 bases. The ends lost 1 base at V and 5 bases at J; junction bases unmatched: 7. Germline CDR1 and CDR2: GTSNPN and SVGIG (reference sequence). The CDR3 contains 17 residues. The full variable domain, completed using reference TRBV30 and TRBJ2-2, is SQTIHQWPATLVQPVGSPLSLECTVEGTSNPNLYWYRQAAGRGLQLLFYSVGIGQISSEVPQNLSASRPQDRQFILSSKKLLLSDSGFYLCAWSGMGGLAGTGELFFGEGSRLTVL.